This T cell receptor (beta chain) is drawn from a study of regulatory T cells in long-lasting Graves disease. General study points: New patients shared 800 to 1,000 public clonotypes, and persistent patients shared more, with fewer than 3,500. Persistent Graves' cases showed lower TCR diversity than newly diagnosed cases.

Time point specified: newly diagnosed GD, antithyroid drugs for less than 3 months. PBMCs provided the RNA from which the TCR library was made. Arm-PCR with iRepertoire HTBI primers amplified the CDR3 regions for these TCR beta libraries. TCRdb ran MiXCR on the multiplex PCR reads and lists one entry per CDR3 protein. The sample lists some 560,000 distinct CDR3 sequences, about 15% occurring once. The CDR3 totals 16 residues. Trimming stripped 0 bases from V and 2 bases from J, with 14 bases between. In germline, CDR1 is ENHRY, CDR2 SYGVKD. In the case of this clonotype: Its target is not known.

The same sample was also used in a study of T cells in Graves' hyperthyroidism and ophthalmopathy. That report adds: The authors deemed Graves' hyperthyroidism stable absent ophthalmopathy progression within 18 months. Patients aged 18 to 65 had newly diagnosed hyperthyroidism lasting under 2 months.

The sample was peripheral blood mononuclear cells (PBMCs), taken at new diagnosis, from a patient treated with antithyroid drugs. The rearrangement links TRBV10-3 to TRBJ2-7; D unclear. The receptor comes from a woman aged 35 to 59 with Graves disease. CDR3: CAISESGSSGPYEQYF. The DNA of the CDR3 is TGTGCCATCAGTGAGTCGGGCAGCTCCGGGCCCTACGAGCAGTACTTC.